This TCR beta chain was profiled in a study of cytomegalovirus exposure and HLA in healthy donors. The overall study: A data release that came early held around 85 million unique TCRs from HLA-typed donors. Study-level findings and limits: With high specificity and sensitivity, the classifier reportedly diagnosed cytomegalovirus status. The study designated 150 or so TCR beta chains cytomegalovirus-associated.

While unrecorded immune exposures were likely, the donors were nominally healthy when sampled. Trimming took off 1 base at V and 7 bases at J, with 16 bases between the two ends. Germline CDR1 reads SGHDN; CDR2 reads FVKESK. The CDR3 has 15 residues. The PCR made use of 60 Vbeta and 13 Jbeta primers. Some clones are missing from TCRdb's copy, which holds only in-frame ones; the method was immunoSEQ multiplex PCR. Of around 160,000 clones in the sample, more than 65% were seen once. Worth noting for this clone: Its antigen is unknown.

This sequence was found in a woman in her thirties or forties in good health and CMV-seropositive. Sequencing input: PBMCs. This chain uses TRBV14 with TRBJ1-2; TRBD1 might be the D (5 bases). This CDR3 is CASSQGVSRRAGYTF. The CDR3 DNA reads as TGTGCCAGCAGCCAAGGAGTAAGTCGCAGGGCTGGCTACACCTTC.